This T cell receptor beta chain is drawn from a study of vaccination and CD4 T cells after COVID-19. The CDR3 loop spans 15 amino acids. In germline, CDR1 is LNHDA, CDR2 SQIVND (reference sequence). V was clipped by 5 bases and J by 4 bases, with 15 bases between them. This sample's treatment: approximately 9-day PBMC culture with coronavirus spike peptide pools or control peptides (ViraFEST assay). Remarks on this clonotype: The antigen is unknown.

The Oncomine TCR Beta short-read assay sequenced DNA from cultured CD4+ T cells. Using its own MiXCR run on the PCR reads, TCRdb lists one record per CDR3 protein. The data show some 14,000 distinct CDR3 sequences, with around 43% seen just once and about 10% held by the top ten. The genes are TRBV19 and TRBJ1-5; D perhaps matches TRBD1 (5 bases). The sample was CD4+ T cells from blood, cultured in vitro. This TCR was recovered from a human donor who had recovered from COVID-19. The CDR3 DNA reads as TGTGCCAGTAGTGGCTGGGACGGGAGGAATCAGCCCCAGCATTTT. Translating it yields CASSGWDGRNQPQHF.